This T cell receptor (beta chain) was documented in a study of T cell repertoires in cytomegalovirus infection. A word on this clonotype: Its antigen remains unidentified.

Trimming pared 1 base from V and 4 bases from J, leaving 7 bases between. CDR1 and CDR2 (germline): MGHRA, YSYEKL. The CDR3 extends over 13 amino acids. TCRdb re-derived calls from the reads in MiXCR, one entry per CDR3 protein. Of roughly 800,000 distinct CDR3 sequences in the sample, 25% to 35% were seen once. Broader study findings: What dominated the ex vivo response were HLA-C-restricted CMV-specific TCR beta clonotypes. Accumulated public TCR beta family frequency recognized individuals carrying CMV together with the relevant HLA.

This chain uses TRBV4-1 with TRBJ1-1; D unresolved. The source was cultured CD8+ T cells from PBMCs, collected from culture after CMV antigen stimulation. The clonotype comes from a human donor in good health (CMV status not recorded). Some clones in this sample may be carry-over from other donors' samples. The CDR3 DNA is TGCGCCAGCAGCCAAGGAAAGGGCACTGAAGCTTTCTTT. This encodes CASSQGKGTEAFF.